These 4 T cell receptor beta chains came from one sample sequenced in a study of T cell responses to AZD1222 COVID-19 vaccine. Some clones are missing from TCRdb's copy, which holds only in-frame ones; the method was immunoSEQ multiplex PCR. The table lists approximately 120,000 clones, roughly 90% of them singletons. Sequenced material: peripheral blood, taken on day 0 of MenACWY control vaccination. The source of these receptors is an adult in good health.

This clone appeared a single time. V usage is TRBV7-8 and J usage is TRBJ1-1, with D hard to call. This CDR3 is built from 12 residues. V lost 5 bases and J lost 4, with 8 bases in between. Germline CDR1 SGHVS, CDR2 FQNEAQ. The CDR3 DNA is TGTGCCAGCAGCCTTCCGGGCACTGAAGCTTTCTTT. It codes for CASSLPGTEAFF.

The chain carries TRBV3-1 (or the pseudogene TRBV3-2) and TRBJ1-6, with D hard to call. V was pared by 6 bases and J by 0 bases, with 18 bases between. CDR1 and CDR2 from the germline V gene are LGHDT and YNNKEL (reference sequence). The CDR3 loop spans 18 amino acids. The CDR3 region has the DNA TGTGCCAGCAGTCGAACTACCGACGGAAGCTCCTATAATTCACCCCTCCACTTT. Translating gives CASSRTTDGSSYNSPLHF.

The J gene is TRBJ2-6, the V gene TRBV5-5; unclear D gene. Germline V gene data show CDR1 as SGHKS and CDR2 as YYEKEE (reference sequence). The CDR3 is 18 amino acids. V lost 0 bases and J lost 0, with 13 bases in between. The CDR3: CASSLEWTASSGANVLTF. The CDR3, as DNA: TGTGCCAGCAGCTTGGAATGGACGGCAAGCTCTGGGGCCAACGTCCTGACTTTC.

The chain recombines TRBV21-1 with TRBJ2-1; TRBD1 was called by the table and not checked on the DNA. TRBV21-1 is a known pseudogene. CDR3 size: 10 residues. Here the CDR3 reads CASTNNEQFF. Written as DNA, the CDR3 is TGTGCCAGCACAAACAATGAGCAGTTCTTC.